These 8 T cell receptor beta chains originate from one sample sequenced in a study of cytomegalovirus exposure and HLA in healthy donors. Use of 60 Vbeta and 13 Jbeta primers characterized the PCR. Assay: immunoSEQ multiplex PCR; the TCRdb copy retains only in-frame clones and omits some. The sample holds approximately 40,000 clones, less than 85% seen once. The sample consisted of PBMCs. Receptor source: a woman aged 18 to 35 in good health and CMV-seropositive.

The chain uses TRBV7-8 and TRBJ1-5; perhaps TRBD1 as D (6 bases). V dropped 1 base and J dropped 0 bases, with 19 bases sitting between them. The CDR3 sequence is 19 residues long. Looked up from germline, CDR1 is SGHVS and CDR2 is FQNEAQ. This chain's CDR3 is CASSLDPRTDPISNQPQHF. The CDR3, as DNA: TGTGCCAGCAGCTTAGATCCTAGGACAGACCCAATTAGCAATCAGCCCCAGCATTTT.

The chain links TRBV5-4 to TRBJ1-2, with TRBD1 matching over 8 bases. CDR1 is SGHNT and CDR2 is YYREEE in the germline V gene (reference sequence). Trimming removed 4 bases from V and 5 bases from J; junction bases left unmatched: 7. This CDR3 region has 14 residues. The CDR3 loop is CASSTGQGRYGYTF. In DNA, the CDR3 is TGTGCCAGCAGCACCGGACAGGGTCGGTATGGCTACACCTTC.

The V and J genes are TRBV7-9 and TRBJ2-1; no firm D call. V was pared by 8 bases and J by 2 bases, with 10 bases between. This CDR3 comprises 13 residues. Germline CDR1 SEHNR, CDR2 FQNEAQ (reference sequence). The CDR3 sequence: CASRTEPYNEQFF. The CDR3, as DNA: TGTGCCAGCCGTACCGAGCCCTACAATGAGCAGTTCTTC.

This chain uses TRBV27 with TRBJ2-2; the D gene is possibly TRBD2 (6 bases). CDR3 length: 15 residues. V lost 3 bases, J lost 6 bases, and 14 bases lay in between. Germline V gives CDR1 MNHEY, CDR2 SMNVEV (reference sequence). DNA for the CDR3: TGTGCCAGCAGTTTCGGCGGGATAGCCCCCGGGGAGCTGTTTTTT. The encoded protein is CASSFGGIAPGELFF.

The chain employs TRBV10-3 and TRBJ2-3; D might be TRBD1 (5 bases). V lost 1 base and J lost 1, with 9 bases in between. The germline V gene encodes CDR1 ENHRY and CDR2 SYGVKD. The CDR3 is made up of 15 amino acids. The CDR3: CAISELVRGTDTQYF. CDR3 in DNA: TGTGCCATCAGTGAGTTGGTCAGGGGCACAGATACGCAGTATTTT.

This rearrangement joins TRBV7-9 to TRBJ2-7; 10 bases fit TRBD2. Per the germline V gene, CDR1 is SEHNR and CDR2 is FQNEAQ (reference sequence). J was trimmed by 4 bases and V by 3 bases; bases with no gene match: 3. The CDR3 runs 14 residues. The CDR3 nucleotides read TGTGCCAGCAGCTTTGGACTAGCGGCTTACGAGCAGTACTTC. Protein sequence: CASSFGLAAYEQYF.

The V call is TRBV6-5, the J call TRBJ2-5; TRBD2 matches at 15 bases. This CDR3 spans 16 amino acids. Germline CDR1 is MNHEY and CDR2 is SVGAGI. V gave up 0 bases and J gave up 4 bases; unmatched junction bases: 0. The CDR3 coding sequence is TGTGCCAGCAGTTACTCGGGACTAGCGGGAGGAGAGACCCAGTACTTC. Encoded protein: CASSYSGLAGGETQYF.

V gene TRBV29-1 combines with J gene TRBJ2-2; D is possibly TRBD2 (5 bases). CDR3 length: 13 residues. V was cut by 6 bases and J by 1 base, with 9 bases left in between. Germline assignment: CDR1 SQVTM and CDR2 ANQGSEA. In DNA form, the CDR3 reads TGCAGCGTAGGTGCGGGGAACACCGGGGAGCTGTTTTTT. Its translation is CSVGAGNTGELFF.